These 19 T cell receptor beta chains originate from one sample sequenced in a study of cytomegalovirus exposure and HLA in healthy donors. PCR primers comprised 60 Vbeta and 13 Jbeta primers. TCRdb's copy holds only in-frame clones and misses some; the assay was immunoSEQ multiplex PCR. The sample lists about 120,000 clones; 77% were seen once. Material: PBMCs. These receptors were obtained from a man aged 40-55 years in good health and CMV-seropositive.

V and J are TRBV30 and TRBJ2-3; possibly TRBD2 for D (5 bases). V lost 2 bases and J lost 5, with 14 bases in between. CDR1 is GTSNPN, CDR2 SVGIG, per germline (reference sequence). There are 14 residues in the CDR3. As DNA, the CDR3 is TGTGCCTGGAGTACGAGGGTATCGGGAGATACGCAGTATTTT. Its protein product is CAWSTRVSGDTQYF.

This rearrangement joins TRBV7-2 to TRBJ2-7, with D possibly matching TRBD2 (6 bases). The germline V and J ends were trimmed by 1 base and 0 bases, with 7 bases remaining between them. The germline V gene encodes CDR1 SGHTA and CDR2 FQGNSA. The CDR3 loop spans 14 amino acids. CDR3 sequence: CASSLVGSSYEQYF. The CDR3 DNA reads as TGTGCCAGCAGCTTAGTCGGGAGCTCCTACGAGCAGTACTTC.

This chain uses TRBV25-1 with TRBJ2-7; 10 bases match TRBD1. J was trimmed by 2 bases and V by 8 bases; bases with no gene match: 9. The CDR3 consists of 15 residues. CDR1 and CDR2 from the germline V gene are MGHDK and SYGVNS. This CDR3 is CASAEAGTGAYEQYF. CDR3 DNA sequence: TGTGCCAGCGCGGAGGCGGGGACAGGGGCCTACGAGCAGTACTTC.

V usage is TRBV21-1 and J usage is TRBJ2-7; the table's D call, TRBD1, was not checked against the DNA. TRBV21-1 constitutes a pseudogene. The length of the CDR3 is 16 residues. CDR3 nucleotide sequence: TGTGCCAGCAGCAATTCGGACAGAAAAGATTCCTACGAGCAGTACTTC. As protein: CASSNSDRKDSYEQYF.

V usage is TRBV6-5 and J usage is TRBJ2-1; TRBD2 agrees at 11 bases. Germline V lookup: CDR1 MNHEY, CDR2 SVGAGI. After removal of 8 bases from V and 1 base from J, the junction contained 4 bases not matched to a gene. The CDR3 length is 15 residues. CDR3 nucleotide sequence: TGTGCCAGCTTCGCTAGCGGGGGGTCCTACAATGAGCAGTTCTTC. Translating gives CASFASGGSYNEQFF.

The chain couples TRBV5-1 to TRBJ1-6; D not resolved. The CDR3 is 16 residues long. V gave up 2 bases and J gave up 5 bases, with 14 bases separating them. From germline, CDR1 is SGHRS and CDR2 YFSETQ. In DNA form, the CDR3 reads TGCGCCAGCAGCTTAATAGGAACAGCTGATAATTCACCCCTCCACTTT. Translation gives CASSLIGTADNSPLHF.

The CDR3 sequence: CATSRGRSSYNSPLHF. CDR3 DNA sequence: TGTGCCACCAGCAGAGGGAGGAGCTCCTATAATTCACCCCTCCACTTT. The gene calls are TRBV15 and TRBJ1-6; D not certain. V lost 1 base to trimming and J lost 0 bases, with 7 bases between them. Germline V gives CDR1 LNHNV, CDR2 YYDKDF (reference sequence). The CDR3 is made up of 16 amino acids.

This chain connects TRBV13 to TRBJ2-1; TRBD2 agrees at 9 bases. The junction had 14 bases not matched to a gene; V was cut back by 2 bases and J by 12 bases. Germline assignment: CDR1 PRHDT and CDR2 FYEKMQ (reference sequence). CDR3 length equals 16 residues. The CDR3 DNA follows: TGTGCCAGCAGCTTATCCGTAGCGGGGGCGGAAAAGGGGCAGTTCTTC. This sequence encodes CASSLSVAGAEKGQFF.

This clone was detected only a few times. The CDR3 DNA is TGTGCCAGCAGCTTGGGCAGGGACGAGCAGTACTTC. Translating it yields CASSLGRDEQYF. The chain couples TRBV5-8 to TRBJ2-7; possibly TRBD1 for D (5 bases). V gave up 0 bases and J gave up 5 bases, with 6 bases separating them. Germline CDR1 and CDR2: SGHTS and YDEGEE. The length of the CDR3 is 12 residues.

This chain joins TRBV28 and TRBJ2-5; D unclear. There are 11 residues in the CDR3. Germline CDR1 is MDHEN and CDR2 is SYDVKM. V was trimmed by 7 bases and J by 5 bases, leaving 8 bases between them. The CDR3 here is CASTQRETQYF. The DNA of the CDR3 is TGTGCCAGCACCCAGAGGGAGACCCAGTACTTC.

Only a few counts were recorded for this clone. The chain is built from TRBV11-2 and TRBJ2-3, with D perhaps TRBD2 (6 bases). Germline-derived CDR1 and CDR2 are SGHAT and FQNNGV. This CDR3 is built from 15 residues. Trimming cost V 5 bases and J 2 bases, with 14 bases left between them. Here the CDR3 DNA reads TGTGCCAGCAGCGCGCCGGGGGACTCCACAGATACGCAGTATTTT. Its protein is CASSAPGDSTDTQYF. The full variable domain, rest sourced from reference TRBV11-2 and TRBJ2-3, is EAGVAQSPRYKIIEKRQSVAFWCNPISGHATLYWYQQILGQGPKLLIQFQNNGVVDDSQLPKDRFSAERLKGVDSTLKIQPAKLEDSAVYLCASSAPGDSTDTQYFGPGTRLTVL.

This chain uses TRBV28 with TRBJ1-6; D unclear. This CDR3 is built from 17 residues. Deletions cut 2 bases from V and 0 bases from J, with 11 bases between. CDR1 is MDHEN and CDR2 is SYDVKM in the germline V gene. The CDR3, as DNA: TGTGCCAGCAGTTTAGTCGAGGTGGGCTCCTATAATTCACCCCTCCACTTT. It encodes CASSLVEVGSYNSPLHF.

This clone was seen only a few times. The chain is built from TRBV4-3 and TRBJ2-3; a possible D gene is TRBD1 (5 bases). Trimming took 2 bases from V and 5 from J, leaving 17 bases between them. Germline CDR1 reads LGHNA; CDR2 reads YSLEER. This CDR3 is built from 16 residues. In DNA form, the CDR3 reads TGCGCCAGCAGCCAACCCCCCTGGCAGGGTGGAGATACGCAGTATTTT. Translating it yields CASSQPPWQGGDTQYF.

This chain links TRBV7-9 with TRBJ1-2; weak D call: TRBD1 (5 bases). The CDR3 is 14 residues long. The V gene's germline CDR1 is SEHNR and CDR2 FQNEAQ (reference sequence). V lost 1 base to trimming and J lost 4 bases, with 10 bases between them. The CDR3 reads CASSLGGGSYGYTF. CDR3 nucleotides: TGTGCCAGCAGCTTAGGGGGGGGGAGCTATGGCTACACCTTC.

The rearrangement uses TRBV7-2 and TRBJ2-7; 7 positions match TRBD1. This CDR3 comprises 15 residues. CDR1 is SGHTA and CDR2 is FQGNSA in the germline V gene. V was pared by 5 bases and J by 2 bases, with 9 bases of the junction left unmatched. Written as DNA, the CDR3 is TGTGCCAGCAGCCCACCGGTCAGGGGGACCTACGAGCAGTACTTC. Translated: CASSPPVRGTYEQYF.

The J gene is TRBJ1-4, the V gene TRBV4-2, with 9 bases lining up with TRBD1. J lost 5 bases, V lost 4 bases, and 5 bases had no gene match. CDR1 is LGHNA, CDR2 YNFKEQ, per germline. The CDR3 has 15 residues. The CDR3 DNA reads as TGTGCCAGCAGCCTTCTCGGGACAGGGAATGAAAAACTGTTTTTT. Its translation is CASSLLGTGNEKLFF.

This clone has only a few counts. In DNA, the CDR3 is TGTGCCAGCAGCTTAGATCGTCCGTTGCGGGGGGGCCTAAACAATGAGCAGTTCTTC. Its protein product is CASSLDRPLRGGLNNEQFF. This chain links TRBV7-9 with TRBJ2-1; 9 nucleotides line up with TRBD2. Germline V gene lookup returns CDR1 SEHNR and CDR2 FQNEAQ (reference sequence). The J segment lost 5 bases and the V segment lost 1 base, leaving 15 bases of the junction unmatched. This CDR3 region has 19 residues.

The chain has TRBV29-1 and TRBJ1-3; unclear D gene. Trimming pared 4 bases from V and 2 bases from J, leaving 15 bases between. From germline, CDR1 is SQVTM and CDR2 ANQGSEA. The CDR3 runs 15 residues. This CDR3 is CSVGPEGRAGNTIYF. The CDR3 bases are TGCAGCGTTGGCCCAGAGGGTCGCGCTGGAAACACCATATATTTT.

The chain employs TRBV7-2 and TRBJ1-1; no definite D call. Germline V gene sequence: CDR1 SGHTA, CDR2 FQGNSA. V lost 4 bases and J lost 1, with 10 bases in between. There are 14 residues in the CDR3. The CDR3 reads CASSSILSNTEAFF. CDR3 coding DNA: TGTGCCAGCAGCTCTATTCTGTCGAACACTGAAGCTTTCTTT.